These 30 T cell receptor beta chains share one sample of origin, sequenced in a study of blood T cell repertoires in COVID-19. The assay was immunoSEQ multiplex PCR, and TCRdb's table has in-frame clones only and misses some. The table has about 310,000 clones, approximately 88% seen once. The specimen sequenced was PBMCs or T cells enriched from blood (not recorded which). The receptors were sampled from a man in his fifties or sixties who had recovered from COVID-19.

V and J are TRBV12-3 or TRBV12-4 and TRBJ2-4, with D unresolved. The CDR3 consists of 11 residues. Trimming left V 6 bases short and J 8 bases short, with 8 bases between. CDR3 amino acids: CASSYRDIQYF. The CDR3 DNA is TGTGCCAGCAGCTATCGGGACATTCAGTACTTC.

This clone was seen just once. The CDR3 DNA reads TGTGCCAGCAGTATATTAGCGGGGCGCGCGTATTTT. This translates into CASSILAGRAYF. V gene TRBV28 combines with J gene TRBJ2-3; 8 bases match TRBD2. CDR1 is MDHEN, CDR2 SYDVKM, per germline. Germline trimming cut 5 bases from V and 14 bases from J; bases unmatched to any gene: 9. The CDR3 contains 12 residues.

V is TRBV20-1 and J is TRBJ2-5; TRBD2 aligns across 8 bases. The V gene's germline CDR1 is DFQATT and CDR2 SNEGSKA (reference sequence). The CDR3 contains 13 residues. The V gene end was trimmed by 3 bases and the J gene end by 2 bases; junction bases not matched to a gene: 2. DNA of the CDR3: TGCAGTGCTAGTACTAGCGGACAAGAGACCCAGTACTTC. Residues: CSASTSGQETQYF.

V gene TRBV5-4 combines with J gene TRBJ2-1; 8 bases align to TRBD2. V lost 5 bases, J lost 0 bases, and 4 bases stayed unmatched. CDR3 length equals 15 residues. Germline V gene data show CDR1 as SGHNT and CDR2 as YYREEE (reference sequence). The CDR3 DNA follows: TGTGCCAGCAGACCAAGCGGGAGCTCCTACAATGAGCAGTTCTTC. Protein sequence: CASRPSGSSYNEQFF.

The V and J genes are TRBV3-1 (or the pseudogene TRBV3-2) and TRBJ2-7; 10 bases map to TRBD1. CDR3 length: 14 residues. Trimming took 5 bases from V and 3 from J; bases not matched to a gene: 4. Germline CDR1 reads LGHDT; CDR2 reads YNNKEL (reference sequence). The DNA for the CDR3 is TGTGCCAGCAGCTTCCGGGACAGGGGCTACGAGCAGTACTTC. Translating it yields CASSFRDRGYEQYF.

V usage is TRBV28 and J usage is TRBJ2-7; TRBD1 agrees at 9 bases. Looked up from germline, CDR1 is MDHEN and CDR2 is SYDVKM. Trimming removed 5 bases from V and 6 bases from J; junction bases left unmatched: 11. This CDR3 comprises 15 residues. The CDR3 is CASSVLPGQGGEQYF. DNA of the CDR3: TGTGCCAGCAGTGTACTGCCGGGACAGGGTGGCGAGCAGTACTTC.

The chain links TRBV9 to TRBJ1-6; 8 positions agree with TRBD1. CDR1 and CDR2 (germline): SGDLS, YYNGEE. The CDR3 covers 16 residues. The V segment lost 1 base and the J segment 2 bases; nucleotides outside the gene matches: 2. CDR3 sequence: CASSVTGGTYNSPLHF. The CDR3 DNA reads as TGTGCCAGCAGCGTAACAGGGGGGACCTATAATTCACCCCTCCACTTT.

The rearrangement uses TRBV9 and TRBJ2-7; D is possibly TRBD2 (6 bases). This CDR3 spans 13 amino acids. Germline loops: CDR1 SGDLS, CDR2 YYNGEE. V lost 4 bases and J lost 6, with 14 bases in between. The CDR3 region is CASSRQEGLEQYF. The CDR3 DNA follows: TGTGCCAGCAGCCGCCAGGAGGGCCTCGAGCAGTACTTC.

This clone was observed a single time. The chain joins TRBV11-2 to TRBJ2-1; 11 nucleotides agree with TRBD1. The CDR3 runs to 16 residues. The V gene end was trimmed by 0 bases and the J gene end by 3 bases; junction bases not matched to a gene: 1. Germline-derived CDR1 and CDR2 are SGHAT and FQNNGV. CDR3 sequence: CASSLDGTGGYNEQFF. CDR3 nucleotide sequence: TGTGCCAGCAGCTTAGATGGGACAGGGGGCTACAATGAGCAGTTCTTC.

V and J are TRBV6-2 or TRBV6-3 and TRBJ2-1; D gene ambiguous. Germline values: CDR1 MNHEY, CDR2 SVGEGT. V was pared by 2 bases and J by 3 bases, with 11 bases between. This CDR3 comprises 15 residues. CDR3 sequence reads: CASSYEASDYNEQFF. CDR3 nucleotides: TGTGCCAGCAGTTACGAAGCGAGTGACTACAATGAGCAGTTCTTC.

The CDR3 protein is CSVGRDSNTGELFF. CDR3 sequence (DNA): TGCAGCGTTGGGCGGGACAGTAACACCGGGGAGCTGTTTTTT. This chain uses TRBV29-1 with TRBJ2-2, with D possibly being TRBD1 (7 bases). In germline, CDR1 is SQVTM, CDR2 ANQGSEA. This CDR3 spans 14 amino acids. V was cut by 4 bases and J by 2 bases, with 11 bases left in between.

CDR3 protein: CASSQTLAGVTYEQFF. In nucleotides, the CDR3 is TGTGCCAGCAGCCAAACGCTAGCGGGAGTGACCTATGAGCAGTTCTTC. The rearrangement joins TRBV3-1 (or the pseudogene TRBV3-2) to TRBJ2-1; 10 bases align to TRBD2. V lost 2 bases, J lost 8 bases, and 9 bases stayed unmatched. CDR3 length: 16 residues. Germline V lookup: CDR1 LGHDT, CDR2 YNNKEL (reference sequence).

The V and J genes are TRBV15 and TRBJ1-1; D is unresolved. The germline CDR1 and CDR2 sequences are LNHNV and YYDKDF (reference sequence). The V end was cut by 1 base, the J end by 4 bases, with 7 bases between. The CDR3 length is 13 residues. DNA of the CDR3: TGTGCCACCAGCAGAGCCGGGAGCACTGAAGCTTTCTTT. It codes for CATSRAGSTEAFF.

This rearrangement joins TRBV24-1 to TRBJ2-1, with 8 bases matching TRBD2. The trim removed 5 bases at V and 10 bases at J, leaving 15 bases unmatched. The CDR3 has 16 amino acids. Germline V lookup: CDR1 KGHDR, CDR2 SFDVKD. Written as DNA, the CDR3 is TGTGCCACCAGTGGTGGGCGGGAGGCCCTAAATAGAGAGCAGTTCTTC. As protein: CATSGGREALNREQFF.

V usage is TRBV6-2 or TRBV6-3 and J usage is TRBJ2-3; no clear D gene. CDR3 length equals 14 residues. Germline CDR1 MNHEY, CDR2 SVGEGT. V lost 0 bases, J lost 6 bases, and 10 bases lay in between. DNA of the CDR3: TGTGCCAGCAGTTACTCGAGCGCCCCGGATACGCAGTATTTT. Translating it yields CASSYSSAPDTQYF.

This chain connects TRBV19 to TRBJ1-1, with 10 bases that match TRBD1. CDR3 length: 14 amino acids. In germline, CDR1 is LNHDA, CDR2 SQIVND (reference sequence). V lost 6 bases, J lost 3 bases, and 4 bases stayed unmatched. The CDR3 DNA is TGTGCCAGTAGAACCGGACAGGGGGACACTGAAGCTTTCTTT. It specifies CASRTGQGDTEAFF.

The V and J genes are TRBV7-9 and TRBJ2-5, with 14 bases identical to TRBD2. Losses at the gene ends were 5 bases for V and 5 bases for J; bases not matched to a gene: 4. Germline CDR1 is SEHNR and CDR2 is FQNEAQ (reference sequence). CDR3 length: 15 residues. The CDR3 region has the DNA TGTGCCAGCAGCCAGAGGACTAGCGGGAGGGAGACCCAGTACTTC. Translated: CASSQRTSGRETQYF.

This clone was seen more than once but under ten times. Other DNA sequences in the sample encode the same CDR3. The chain recombines TRBV6-5 with TRBJ2-7, with D possibly matching TRBD1 (6 bases). The CDR3 covers 13 residues. In germline, CDR1 is MNHEY, CDR2 SVGAGI. V gave up 2 bases and J gave up 4 bases, with 9 bases separating them. The CDR3 sequence: CASSYRQGYEQYF. CDR3 nucleotide sequence: TGTGCCAGCAGTTACAGGCAGGGGTACGAGCAGTACTTC.

J is TRBJ1-5 and V is TRBV28; TRBD1 might be the D (5 bases). CDR1 is MDHEN, CDR2 SYDVKM, per germline. The CDR3 loop spans 13 amino acids. The germline V and J ends were trimmed by 5 bases and 6 bases, with 11 bases remaining between them. This chain's CDR3 is CASSLIRVQPQHF. DNA of the CDR3: TGTGCCAGCAGTCTCATCAGGGTTCAGCCCCAGCATTTT.

This clone was seen only once. The chain employs TRBV5-8 and TRBJ2-7, with a tentative D call TRBD1 (5 bases). CDR1 and CDR2 from the germline V gene are SGHTS and YDEGEE. V shed 6 bases and J shed 6 bases, with 25 bases lying between them. This CDR3 is built from 16 residues. CDR3 protein: CASTGPSGLVTREQYF. As DNA, the CDR3 is TGTGCCAGCACGGGTCCATCAGGGTTGGTCACCCGCGAGCAGTACTTC.

This chain joins TRBV7-2 and TRBJ2-7; D call uncertain. V was shortened by 3 bases and J by 3 bases, with 9 bases between the two germline ends. Germline V gene data show CDR1 as SGHTA and CDR2 as FQGNSA. The CDR3 sequence is 13 residues long. DNA for the CDR3: TGTGCCAGCAGCTTGACACCTGACTACGAGCAGTACTTC. Translating it yields CASSLTPDYEQYF.

The chain combines TRBV4-1 with TRBJ2-2; the D is unclear. CDR1 is MGHRA, CDR2 YSYEKL, per germline. The CDR3 totals 15 residues. V dropped 1 base and J dropped 0 bases, with 6 bases sitting between them. The CDR3, as DNA: TGCGCCAGCAGCCAAGCCCCCACGAACACCGGGGAGCTGTTTTTT. Translation gives CASSQAPTNTGELFF.

The rearrangement joins TRBV9 to TRBJ1-1; maybe TRBD1 (5 bases). CDR1 is SGDLS, CDR2 YYNGEE, per germline. V shed 3 bases and J shed 3 bases, with 15 bases lying between them. The CDR3 contains 15 residues. CDR3 amino acids: CASSGRDSLDTEAFF. CDR3 nucleotide sequence: TGTGCCAGCAGCGGAAGGGACTCGCTGGACACTGAAGCTTTCTTT.

This clone was seen only a few times. The genes are TRBV28 and TRBJ1-6; D unclear. The CDR3 extends over 16 amino acids. CDR1 MDHEN and CDR2 SYDVKM come from the germline V gene. Trimming cost V 5 bases and J 0 bases, with 11 bases left between them. CDR3 DNA: TGTGCCAGCAGTCCTCCAGGTAGCTCCTATAATTCACCCCTCCACTTT. Protein: CASSPPGSSYNSPLHF.

The rearrangement links TRBV3-1 (or the pseudogene TRBV3-2) to TRBJ2-7; D is unresolved. The CDR3 consists of 15 residues. CDR1 LGHDT and CDR2 YNNKEL come from the germline V gene (reference sequence). Trimming stripped 1 base from V and 3 bases from J, with 13 bases between. As DNA, the CDR3 is TGTGCCAGCAGCCAAGGTCCCTCTCTAGACTACGAGCAGTACTTC. This sequence encodes CASSQGPSLDYEQYF.

The rearrangement links TRBV6-5 to TRBJ2-7; the D gene is possibly TRBD2 (6 bases). This CDR3 comprises 13 residues. Germline assignment: CDR1 MNHEY and CDR2 SVGAGI. Trimming took 6 bases from V and 6 from J, leaving 15 bases between them. CDR3 DNA sequence: TGTGCCAGCAGGATTAGCGGCAGCGGCGAGCAGTACTTC. Translation: CASRISGSGEQYF.

This clone was counted a few times. V is TRBV7-2 and J is TRBJ1-6; no firm D call. This CDR3 contains 15 residues. CDR1 and CDR2 (germline): SGHTA, FQGNSA. The V end lost 3 bases, the J end lost 4 bases, and 10 bases lay between the germline ends. CDR3 DNA sequence: TGTGCCAGCAGCTTGAGCGTAGGTTATAATTCACCCCTCCACTTT. Translating gives CASSLSVGYNSPLHF.

The V call is TRBV2, the J call TRBJ2-1; TRBD2 aligns across 9 bases. CDR3 length: 15 residues. Germline lookup yields CDR1 SNHLY and CDR2 FYNNEI. The J segment lost 6 bases and the V segment lost 7 bases, leaving 10 bases of the junction unmatched. CDR3 loop: CASKEGTSQGNEQFF. The CDR3 DNA reads as TGTGCCAGCAAAGAAGGGACTAGCCAAGGCAATGAGCAGTTCTTC.

This chain uses TRBV6-5 with TRBJ1-3; D unclear. This CDR3 comprises 16 residues. Trimming pared 2 bases from V and 0 bases from J, leaving 11 bases between. Germline V gene lookup returns CDR1 MNHEY and CDR2 SVGAGI. The CDR3 loop reads CASSYTHRSSGNTIYF. CDR3 DNA sequence: TGTGCCAGCAGTTACACTCACCGTTCCTCTGGAAACACCATATATTTT.

This chain joins TRBV7-2 and TRBJ1-6; 10 bases fit TRBD1. Germline lookup yields CDR1 SGHTA and CDR2 FQGNSA. V lost 5 bases, J lost 7 bases, and 8 bases stayed unmatched. This CDR3 comprises 16 residues. The CDR3 is CASSRARQGANSPLHF. The CDR3 bases are TGTGCCAGCAGCCGGGCCCGACAGGGGGCGAATTCACCCCTCCACTTT.